The rows below give T cell receptor beta chains drawn from one sample of a study of blood T cell repertoires in COVID-19. Sequenced by immunoSEQ multiplex PCR; TCRdb stores in-frame clones only, minus some. This table holds some 150,000 clones, 75% to 85% found once. The specimen sequenced was peripheral blood. The receptors were sampled from a woman between 45 and 65 years old in a cohort sampled during active or convalescent COVID-19. The CDR3 runs from the conserved cysteine through the conserved F or W. Each record gives: clone size, J gene, D gene, V gene, CDR3 protein, CDR3 DNA. A D gene is named only where the DNA matches it firmly. Not every row has a clone size; where given, it reads once, few, many or a size class.

- | TRBJ1-2 | - | TRBV10-3 | CAISDGGGYTF | TGTGCCATCAGTGACGGGGGTGGCTACACCTTC
- | TRBJ2-6 | - | TRBV18 | CASSPLRDINVLTF | TGTGCCAGCTCACCACTCCGGGACATCAACGTCCTGACTTTC
few | TRBJ1-1 | TRBD1 | TRBV6-6 | CATLTPGGTEAFF | TGTGCCACCCTGACCCCAGGGGGCACTGAAGCTTTCTTT
- | TRBJ1-4 | - | TRBV4-1 | CASSPREAGDEKLFF | TGCGCCAGCAGCCCAAGAGAGGCAGGGGACGAAAAACTGTTTTTT
- | TRBJ1-3 | - | TRBV6-5 | CASSSVNTIYF | TGTGCCAGCAGTTCCGTGAACACCATATATTTT
- | TRBJ1-2 | TRBD1 | TRBV18 | CASSPTGGVYGYTF | TGTGCCAGCTCACCGACAGGGGGCGTATATGGCTACACCTTC
- | TRBJ1-1 | - | TRBV4-3 | CASSHVDRNTEAFF | TGCGCCAGCAGCCATGTAGACAGAAACACTGAAGCTTTCTTT
- | TRBJ2-7 | - | TRBV21-1 | CASSPRVGDRPYEQYF | TGTGCCAGCAGCCCACGGGTGGGGGACAGGCCCTACGAGCAGTACTTC
once | TRBJ1-4 | - | TRBV4-3 | CASSQDAGGRGEKLFF | TGCGCCAGCAGCCAAGATGCCGGGGGGCGAGGTGAAAAACTGTTTTTT
few | TRBJ1-1 | - | TRBV2 | CASLRGPNTEAFF | TGTGCCAGCCTCAGGGGTCCGAACACTGAAGCTTTCTTT
- | TRBJ2-3 | - | TRBV29-1 | CSAAGRTDTQYF | TGCAGCGCCGCGGGGAGGACAGATACGCAGTATTTT
few | TRBJ1-4 | TRBD1 | TRBV19 | CASSIRGRIATNEKLFF | TGTGCCAGTAGTATAAGGGGGCGGATTGCAACTAATGAAAAACTGTTTTTT
- | TRBJ1-2 | - | TRBV6-1 | CASSEFASGNYGYTF | TGTGCCAGCAGTGAATTTGCTTCGGGGAACTATGGCTACACCTTC
- | TRBJ1-4 | TRBD1 | TRBV6-2/TRBV6-3 | CASSFDRGLASNEKLFF | TGTGCCAGCAGTTTTGACAGGGGGCTCGCCTCTAATGAAAAACTGTTTTTT
- | TRBJ2-1 | - | TRBV7-9 | CASSFRLYFAEQFF | TGTGCCAGCAGCTTTCGACTCTATTTCGCTGAGCAGTTCTTC
- | TRBJ2-5 | TRBD1 | TRBV5-1 | CASSFPDRGGETQYF | TGCGCCAGCAGCTTCCCAGACAGGGGCGGGGAGACCCAGTACTTC
- | TRBJ2-1 | - | TRBV14 | CASSQDWAILSYNEQFF | TGTGCCAGCAGCCAAGATTGGGCAATTCTCTCCTACAATGAGCAGTTCTTC
- | TRBJ1-1 | - | TRBV6-5 | CASTHRENTEAFF | TGTGCCAGCACTCACAGGGAGAACACTGAAGCTTTCTTT
- | TRBJ1-2 | TRBD1 | TRBV30 | CAWSVGDRNFYGYTF | TGTGCCTGGAGTGTAGGGGACAGGAATTTCTATGGCTACACCTTC
- | TRBJ2-3 | TRBD2 | TRBV7-3 | CASSSQRRLAGVTDTQYF | TGTGCCAGCAGCTCCCAAAGGAGGCTAGCGGGGGTTACAGATACGCAGTATTTT
- | TRBJ2-3 | TRBD2 | TRBV5-4 | CASSPGGGDSTDTQYF | TGTGCCAGCAGCCCGGGGGGTGGCGACAGCACAGATACGCAGTATTTT
- | TRBJ2-1 | TRBD2 | TRBV20-1 | CSASLLAGESEQFF | TGCAGTGCTAGTCTGCTAGCGGGGGAGAGCGAGCAGTTCTTC
- | TRBJ1-1 | - | TRBV25-1 | CASQNVVNTEAFF | TGTGCCAGCCAGAACGTGGTGAACACTGAAGCTTTCTTT
- | TRBJ2-3 | - | TRBV19 | CASSMWRAEDTQYF | TGTGCCAGTAGTATGTGGAGGGCAGAAGATACGCAGTATTTT
- | TRBJ2-3 | - | TRBV4-2 | CASSQPEGTQYF | TGTGCCAGCAGCCAACCCGAGGGTACGCAGTATTTT
- | TRBJ2-3 | - | TRBV21-1 | CASRIGVGAPPRDTQYF | TGTGCCAGCAGAATAGGGGTGGGGGCCCCTCCTCGGGATACGCAGTATTTT
- | TRBJ2-1 | TRBD2 | TRBV14 | CASSHGLAGGSEQFF | TGTGCCAGCAGCCATGGGCTAGCGGGGGGGAGTGAGCAGTTCTTC
- | TRBJ2-1 | TRBD2 | TRBV12-5 | CASGRGGATIF | TGTGCTAGTGGTCGCGGGGGGGCTACGATCTTC
- | TRBJ2-2 | - | TRBV19 | CASSSTGLNTGELFF | TGTGCCAGTAGTTCGACAGGATTGAACACCGGGGAGCTGTTTTTT
- | TRBJ1-1 | - | TRBV5-1 | CASSLVGADTEAFF | TGCGCCAGCAGCTTGGTGGGGGCGGACACTGAAGCTTTCTTT
once | TRBJ2-1 | - | TRBV4-1 | CASSQVPGIREQFF | TGCGCCAGCAGCCAAGTGCCCGGTATACGTGAGCAGTTCTTC
many | TRBJ2-5 | TRBD2 | TRBV4-3 | CASSQERGGQETQYF | TGCGCCAGCAGCCAAGAGCGGGGGGGCCAAGAGACCCAGTACTTC
- | TRBJ1-6 | - | TRBV3-1/TRBV3-2 | CASSQGGLNSPLHF | TGTGCCAGCAGCCAGGGGGGATTGAATTCACCCCTCCACTTT
- | TRBJ2-5 | - | TRBV5-1 | CASSSGHREETQYF | TGCGCCAGCAGCTCAGGGCACAGGGAAGAGACCCAGTACTTC
- | TRBJ1-6 | - | TRBV7-9 | CASSTGLVNSPLHF | TGTGCCAGCAGCACCGGGTTGGTTAATTCACCCCTCCACTTT
- | TRBJ2-7 | TRBD1 | TRBV4-2 | CASSQGTGIYEQYF | TGTGCCAGCAGCCAAGGGACAGGGATCTACGAGCAGTACTTC
- | TRBJ1-6 | - | TRBV6-5 | CASKGNNGHSPLHF | TGTGCCAGCAAGGGGAACAATGGGCATTCACCCCTCCACTTT
- | TRBJ2-1 | - | TRBV7-9 | CASSPPSVNEQFF | TGTGCCAGCAGCCCTCCATCAGTAAATGAGCAGTTCTTC
- | TRBJ2-2 | - | TRBV9 | CASSVLTNTGELFF | TGTGCCAGCAGCGTATTAACGAACACCGGGGAGCTGTTTTTT
- | TRBJ1-2 | TRBD1 | TRBV3-1/TRBV3-2 | CASSQEGTGEGYTF | TGTGCCAGCAGCCAAGAAGGGACAGGGGAGGGATACACCTTC
- | TRBJ1-5 | TRBD1 | TRBV6-5 | CASRRGTGLDQPQHF | TGTGCCAGCAGACGCGGGACAGGGCTCGATCAGCCCCAGCATTTT
- | TRBJ2-3 | TRBD2 | TRBV5-1 | CASSPRTSGVTDTQYF | TGCGCCAGCAGCCCTCGGACTAGCGGGGTCACAGATACGCAGTATTTT
once | TRBJ2-2 | - | TRBV6-5 | CASSYPRSPNTGELFF | TGTGCCAGCAGTTACCCGAGGTCTCCGAACACCGGGGAGCTGTTTTTT
- | TRBJ2-2 | - | TRBV15 | CATSRGQTGELFF | TGTGCCACCAGCAGAGGGCAGACCGGGGAGCTGTTTTTT
- | TRBJ2-7 | TRBD2 | TRBV20-1 | CSASAGGRFSYEQYF | TGCAGTGCTAGTGCGGGGGGGCGTTTCTCCTACGAGCAGTACTTC
- | TRBJ1-5 | - | TRBV27 | CASSLLQTQPQHF | TGTGCCAGCAGTTTACTACAGACTCAGCCCCAGCATTTT
few | TRBJ1-5 | - | TRBV24-1 | CATLTPSNQPQHF | TGTGCCACCTTGACACCCAGCAATCAGCCCCAGCATTTT
once | TRBJ2-3 | TRBD2 | TRBV5-4 | CASSLGAAGGSTDTQYF | TGTGCCAGCAGCTTGGGTGCGGCGGGGGGGAGCACAGATACGCAGTATTTT
- | TRBJ2-5 | - | TRBV18 | CASSPYRAGQGEETQYF | TGTGCCAGCTCACCTTACCGGGCCGGGCAGGGTGAAGAGACCCAGTACTTC
- | TRBJ1-1 | - | TRBV19 | CASSIGRGLWTEAFF | TGTGCCAGTAGTATAGGGCGGGGTCTTTGGACTGAAGCTTTCTTT